This T cell receptor (beta chain) was profiled in a study of T cells in Graves' hyperthyroidism and ophthalmopathy. RNA transcripts provided the source from which TCR beta CDR3 regions were amplified. The HTBI primer set was used in a first-round RT-PCR of the TCR CDR3. TCRdb ran MiXCR on the multiplex PCR reads and lists one entry per CDR3 protein. The repertoire holds 300,000 to 400,000 distinct CDR3 sequences, with about 15% as singletons. CDR1 and CDR2 from the germline V gene are MNHEY and SVGEGT. The CDR3 is made up of 13 amino acids. Trimming took off 8 bases at V and 4 bases at J, with 15 bases between the two ends.

This clonotype originated in a woman in her twenties or thirties with Graves' hyperthyroidism. Material for sequencing was blood. The rearrangement uses TRBV6-2 or TRBV6-3 and TRBJ2-7; D is possibly TRBD1 (6 bases). The chain's CDR3 is CASFNRVTYEQYF. The CDR3 region has the DNA TGTGCCAGCTTTAACAGGGTTACGTACGAGCAGTACTTC.